Listed here are 19 T cell receptor beta chains from one sample, sequenced in a study of blood T cell repertoires in COVID-19. Libraries were prepared by immunoSEQ multiplex PCR; TCRdb keeps only in-frame clonotypes and omits some of them. The data contain 150,000 to 200,000 clones, over 75% of them singletons. Sample: peripheral blood. The receptors derive from a man in his fifties with acute or convalescent COVID-19.

A few counts support this clone. This chain uses TRBV5-8 with TRBJ2-3; 9 positions match TRBD2. Looked up from germline, CDR1 is SGHTS and CDR2 is YDEGEE. The CDR3 totals 16 residues. The J segment lost 6 bases and the V segment lost 4 bases, leaving 12 bases of the junction unmatched. The CDR3 DNA reads as TGTGCCAGCAGCCCGACTAGCGGAGGACATGCTGATACGCAGTATTTT. Amino acids: CASSPTSGGHADTQYF.

The CDR3 DNA is TGTGCCAGCAGCTGGAACAGGGCTGGCTACACCTTC. Its translation is CASSWNRAGYTF. The rearrangement links TRBV5-8 to TRBJ1-2; maybe TRBD1 (6 bases). Trimming removed 3 bases from V and 7 bases from J, with 10 bases in between. The CDR3 is made up of 12 amino acids. Germline-derived CDR1 and CDR2 are SGHTS and YDEGEE.

This clone has only a few counts. The CDR3: CASSKTAKDEQYF. The CDR3 DNA reads as TGTGCCAGTAGTAAGACAGCTAAGGATGAGCAGTACTTC. The chain is built from TRBV19 and TRBJ2-7; possible D gene TRBD1, 5 bases. Deletions cut 4 bases from V and 7 bases from J, with 14 bases between. From germline, CDR1 is LNHDA and CDR2 SQIVND (reference sequence). There are 13 residues in the CDR3.

The chain's CDR3 is CASTARGRDMNTEAFF. The CDR3 nucleotides read TGTGCCAGCACAGCAAGGGGGCGGGACATGAACACTGAAGCTTTCTTT. The rearrangement links TRBV27 to TRBJ1-1; TRBD1 aligns across 7 bases. The J segment lost 0 bases and the V segment lost 7 bases, leaving 11 bases of the junction unmatched. The germline CDR1 and CDR2 sequences are MNHEY and SMNVEV (reference sequence). CDR3 length equals 16 residues.

The J gene is TRBJ2-3, the V gene TRBV9; D possibly corresponds to TRBD2 (6 bases). The CDR3 is made up of 15 amino acids. CDR1 and CDR2 from the germline V gene are SGDLS and YYNGEE. Between the trimmed V and J ends, which lost 3 bases and 0 bases, there was a span of 11 bases. This CDR3 reads CASSGRRGSTDTQYF. The DNA for the CDR3 is TGTGCCAGCAGCGGTAGGCGGGGCAGCACAGATACGCAGTATTTT.

The chain combines TRBV27 with TRBJ2-3, with D maybe TRBD1 (6 bases). Germline V lookup: CDR1 MNHEY, CDR2 SMNVEV (reference sequence). This CDR3 is built from 17 residues. With 5 bases removed from V and 0 bases from J, the gap between germline ends came to 18 bases. The CDR3 nucleotides read TGTGCCAGCAGTCCGCGACAGGCGAGGGGAAGCACAGATACGCAGTATTTT. This encodes CASSPRQARGSTDTQYF.

The chain links TRBV28 to TRBJ1-4; D gene uncertain. Trimming stripped 3 bases from V and 0 bases from J, with 5 bases between. The CDR3 runs 14 residues. Germline values: CDR1 MDHEN, CDR2 SYDVKM. CDR3 sequence reads: CASSLRATNEKLFF. The DNA for the CDR3 is TGTGCCAGCAGTTTGAGAGCAACTAATGAAAAACTGTTTTTT.

V gene TRBV27 combines with J gene TRBJ1-1; 7 bases line up with TRBD1. V was pared by 9 bases and J by 3 bases, with 10 bases of the junction left unmatched. CDR3 length equals 14 residues. Germline CDR1 reads MNHEY; CDR2 reads SMNVEV (reference sequence). CDR3 residues: CASHRGFFDTEAFF. Here the CDR3 DNA reads TGTGCCAGTCACAGGGGATTCTTTGACACTGAAGCTTTCTTT.

This chain links TRBV27 with TRBJ2-2, with TRBD2 matching 8 bases. Germline CDR1 reads MNHEY; CDR2 reads SMNVEV (reference sequence). This CDR3 contains 18 residues. The ends lost 7 bases at V and 4 bases at J; junction bases unmatched: 17. The CDR3 is CASTRGAISGSPTGELFF. In DNA, the CDR3 is TGTGCCAGCACCCGGGGGGCGATAAGCGGGAGTCCCACCGGGGAGCTGTTTTTT.

The chain recombines TRBV3-1 (or the pseudogene TRBV3-2) with TRBJ2-5, with 7 bases lining up with TRBD2. After removal of 8 bases from V and 4 bases from J, the junction contained 7 bases not matched to a gene. CDR1 LGHDT and CDR2 YNNKEL come from the germline V gene (reference sequence). The CDR3 spans 13 residues. CDR3 in DNA: TGTGCCAGCGCCAGGGAGGGTCGAGAGACCCAGTACTTC. It encodes CASAREGRETQYF.

The count of this clone is one. DNA of the CDR3: TGTGCCAGCAGCGGACAGGGCGGGTCCTACAATGAGCAGTTCTTC. Amino acids: CASSGQGGSYNEQFF. The V and J genes are TRBV2 and TRBJ2-1; TRBD1 agrees at 8 bases. This CDR3 is 15 amino acids long. The germline V gene has CDR1 SNHLY and CDR2 FYNNEI. V shed 6 bases and J 1 base; nucleotides not matched to a gene: 5. The full variable domain, with the rest looked up from reference TRBV2 and TRBJ2-1, is EPEVTQTPSHQVTQMGQEVILRCVPISNHLYFYWYRQILGQKVEFLVSFYNNEISEKSEIFDDQFSVERPDGSNFTLKIRSTKLEDSAMYFCASSGQGGSYNEQFFGPGTRLTVL.

The genes are TRBV7-9 and TRBJ1-4; D is unclear. CDR1 is SEHNR, CDR2 FQNEAQ, per germline (reference sequence). V gave up 7 bases and J gave up 1 base, with 7 bases separating them. The CDR3 extends over 13 amino acids. CDR3: CASTPGTNEKLFF. The DNA of the CDR3 is TGTGCCAGCACCCCCGGAACTAATGAAAAACTGTTTTTT.

The table lists this clone with a few counts. The V and J genes are TRBV5-1 and TRBJ2-7; TRBD1 agrees at 8 bases. The CDR3 spans 13 residues. V shed 4 bases and J 3 bases; nucleotides not matched to a gene: 3. The germline CDR1 and CDR2 sequences are SGHRS and YFSETQ. CDR3 sequence (DNA): TGCGCCAGCAGCGACGGGACAGGCTACGAGCAGTACTTC. Its protein is CASSDGTGYEQYF.

In this sample, this clone turned up once. The genes are TRBV10-3 and TRBJ2-1; 8 bases are shared with TRBD2. CDR3 length: 15 residues. The V gene's germline CDR1 is ENHRY and CDR2 SYGVKD. J was trimmed by 0 bases and V by 6 bases; bases with no gene match: 4. CDR3 residues: CAISLSGSSYNEQFF. In nucleotides, the CDR3 is TGTGCCATCAGCTTGAGCGGGAGCTCCTACAATGAGCAGTTCTTC.

The chain couples TRBV7-9 to TRBJ2-5, with a possible D match to TRBD2 (5 bases). Germline V gene lookup returns CDR1 SEHNR and CDR2 FQNEAQ (reference sequence). The V end was cut by 3 bases, the J end by 4 bases, with 9 bases between. CDR3 length equals 13 residues. CDR3: CASSFVGGETQYF. The CDR3, as DNA: TGTGCCAGCAGCTTTGTAGGAGGAGAGACCCAGTACTTC.

The chain uses TRBV24-1 and TRBJ2-1, with D tentatively TRBD2 (6 bases). The germline CDR1 and CDR2 sequences are KGHDR and SFDVKD. Trimming removed 4 bases from V and 7 bases from J, with 13 bases in between. CDR3 length: 14 amino acids. The chain's CDR3 is CATSDRSRGNEQFF. The CDR3 nucleotides read TGTGCCACCAGTGACCGTAGCCGGGGGAATGAGCAGTTCTTC.

This chain connects TRBV28 to TRBJ2-3, with 10 bases aligning to TRBD1. CDR3 length: 17 amino acids. Germline values: CDR1 MDHEN, CDR2 SYDVKM. Trimming took 3 bases from V and 4 from J; bases not matched to a gene: 10. The CDR3 region has the DNA TGTGCCAGCAGTTTTAGTGTTGTTGGACAGGGGGCAGATACGCAGTATTTT. It codes for CASSFSVVGQGADTQYF.

The chain uses TRBV4-3 and TRBJ2-3; D not certain. Looked up from germline, CDR1 is LGHNA and CDR2 is YSLEER. CDR3 length: 16 amino acids. With 2 bases removed from V and 2 bases from J, the gap between germline ends came to 14 bases. CDR3 DNA: TGCGCCAGCAGCCAATCCGCCAGAACCGTCACAGATACGCAGTATTTT. This gives the protein CASSQSARTVTDTQYF.

This clone was counted once. V usage is TRBV7-8 and J usage is TRBJ1-2, with 10 bases fitting TRBD1. The CDR3 is 18 amino acids. Germline V lookup: CDR1 SGHVS, CDR2 FQNEAQ. The J segment lost 5 bases and the V segment lost 3 bases, leaving 15 bases of the junction unmatched. Here the CDR3 reads CASSLGSGTGAQTYGYTF. The CDR3 nucleotides read TGTGCCAGCAGCTTGGGGTCGGGGACAGGGGCCCAGACATATGGCTACACCTTC.